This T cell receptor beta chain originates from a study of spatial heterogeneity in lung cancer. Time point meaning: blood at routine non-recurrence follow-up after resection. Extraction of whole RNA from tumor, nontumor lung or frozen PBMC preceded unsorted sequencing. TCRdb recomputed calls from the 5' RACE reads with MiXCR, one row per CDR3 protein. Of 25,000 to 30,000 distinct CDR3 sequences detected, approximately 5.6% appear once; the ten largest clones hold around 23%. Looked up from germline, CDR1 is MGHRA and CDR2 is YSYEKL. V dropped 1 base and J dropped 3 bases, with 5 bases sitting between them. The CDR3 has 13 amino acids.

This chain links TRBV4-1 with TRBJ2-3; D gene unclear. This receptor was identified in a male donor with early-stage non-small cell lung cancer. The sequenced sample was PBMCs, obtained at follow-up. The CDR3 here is CASSQGPTDTQYF. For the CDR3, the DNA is TGCGCCAGCAGCCAAGGACCGACAGATACGCAGTATTTT.